These 22 T cell receptor beta chains came from one sample sequenced in a study of memory CD4+ T cells and cytomegalovirus serostatus. Measured with immunoSEQ multiplex PCR; TCRdb has only the in-frame clones, and not every one. The data contain some 48,000 clones, 60% to 80% of them singletons. Single viable CD3+CD4+CD8-CD45RO+ cells were sorted as the memory CD4+ T cells. The sample consisted of memory CD4+ T cells from blood. The receptors originated from an adult in good health and CMV-seronegative.

The chain carries TRBV18 and TRBJ2-7, with TRBD1 as a possible D gene (5 bases). Trimming pared 0 bases from V and 3 bases from J, leaving 18 bases between. The CDR3 has 17 residues. CDR1 and CDR2 from the germline V gene are KGHSH and LQKENI. The CDR3 nucleotides read TGTGCCAGCTCACCACCAGGGGCAGCGAGAGAGAGCTACGAGCAGTACTTC. Its translation: CASSPPGAARESYEQYF.

V and J are TRBV6-5 and TRBJ1-5; possibly TRBD1 for D (5 bases). CDR1 MNHEY and CDR2 SVGAGI come from the germline V gene. This CDR3 spans 16 amino acids. The V end was cut by 4 bases, the J end by 0 bases, with 13 bases between. The CDR3 DNA reads as TGTGCCAGCAGTTCCGGGGGAAAGGGTAGCAATCAGCCCCAGCATTTT. Its protein product is CASSSGGKGSNQPQHF.

The table lists this clone with a few counts. V gene TRBV10-3 combines with J gene TRBJ2-7; TRBD1 aligns across 9 bases. V was clipped by 8 bases and J by 2 bases; unmatched bases: 7. This CDR3 spans 14 amino acids. Germline V gene lookup returns CDR1 ENHRY and CDR2 SYGVKD. The CDR3 bases are TGTGCCATCTCCTGGACAGGGGTCACCTACGAGCAGTACTTC. Protein product: CAISWTGVTYEQYF.

In DNA, the CDR3 is TGTGCCAGCAGCGGGCACCTCGCCTATGGCTACACCTTC. Translated, it gives CASSGHLAYGYTF. The chain carries TRBV5-6 and TRBJ1-2; D uncertain. The CDR3 is 13 amino acids. The germline V gene encodes CDR1 SGHDT and CDR2 YYEEEE. V dropped 4 bases and J dropped 4 bases, with 11 bases sitting between them. The full variable domain, rest sourced from reference TRBV5-6 and TRBJ1-2, is DAGVTQSPTHLIKTRGQQVTLRCSPKSGHDTVSWYQQALGQGPQFIFQYYEEEERQRGNFPDRFSGHQFPNYSSELNVNALLLGDSALYLCASSGHLAYGYTFGSGTRLTVV.

The rearrangement joins TRBV2 to TRBJ2-7; D gene ambiguous. Germline V gives CDR1 SNHLY, CDR2 FYNNEI. CDR3 size: 13 residues. Trimming pared 0 bases from V and 10 bases from J, leaving 13 bases between. DNA of the CDR3: TGTGCCAGCAGTGAAGCTTCCAGAGTCAAACAGTACTTC. Amino acid sequence: CASSEASRVKQYF. The variable domain in full, completed from reference TRBV2 and TRBJ2-7, reads EPEVTQTPSHQVTQMGQEVILRCVPISNHLYFYWYRQILGQKVEFLVSFYNNEISEKSEIFDDQFSVERPDGSNFTLKIRSTKLEDSAMYFCASSEASRVKQYFGPGTRLTVT.

V usage is TRBV19 and J usage is TRBJ2-2; weak D call: TRBD2 (6 bases). The CDR3 spans 15 residues. Germline CDR1 reads LNHDA; CDR2 reads SQIVND (reference sequence). Deletions cut 1 base from V and 6 bases from J, with 12 bases between. CDR3 DNA sequence: TGTGCCAGTAGTATAGGACTAGGGAGTGCCGGGGAGCTGTTTTTT. This encodes CASSIGLGSAGELFF.

J is TRBJ2-2 and V is TRBV29-1, with D maybe TRBD1 (6 bases). The germline V gene encodes CDR1 SQVTM and CDR2 ANQGSEA. The CDR3 loop spans 13 amino acids. The ends were cut back, 4 bases at V and 4 bases at J, with 10 bases in the middle. The CDR3 coding sequence is TGCAGCGTTGGTGGGGGCTCCACCGGGGAGCTGTTTTTT. Residues: CSVGGGSTGELFF.

The chain combines TRBV30 with TRBJ1-5; possibly TRBD1 for D (6 bases). CDR1 and CDR2 from the germline V gene are GTSNPN and SVGIG (reference sequence). Trimming stripped 3 bases from V and 3 bases from J, with 24 bases between. There are 18 residues in the CDR3. For the CDR3, the DNA is TGTGCCTGGAGCCGAGGGGGGGCATGGCGCAAGGACAATCAGCCCCAGCATTTT. As protein: CAWSRGGAWRKDNQPQHF.

This chain joins TRBV5-4 and TRBJ2-7; 8 nucleotides align to TRBD2. V lost 3 bases and J lost 4; bases outside the gene matches: 15. CDR3 length equals 17 residues. Germline CDR1 reads SGHNT; CDR2 reads YYREEE (reference sequence). Here the CDR3 reads CASSWSPTGGAGYEQYF. For the CDR3, the DNA is TGTGCCAGCAGCTGGAGCCCGACCGGGGGGGCGGGTTACGAGCAGTACTTC.

The chain couples TRBV5-1 to TRBJ1-1, with TRBD1 as a possible D gene (6 bases). The germline gives CDR1 SGHRS, CDR2 YFSETQ. Trimming cost V 0 bases and J 2 bases, with 8 bases left between them. The CDR3 sequence is 14 residues long. This CDR3 is CASSLGQVNTEAFF. The CDR3 coding sequence is TGCGCCAGCAGCTTGGGACAGGTTAACACTGAAGCTTTCTTT.

The rearrangement uses TRBV6-5 and TRBJ1-6, with D tentatively TRBD1 (5 bases). There are 16 residues in the CDR3. Germline V CDR1 and CDR2: MNHEY, SVGAGI. Trimming removed 3 bases from V and 4 bases from J, with 13 bases in between. The CDR3 DNA sequence: TGTGCCAGCAGTTATAGTGGGGGGATGTATAATTCACCCCTCCACTTT. Its protein product is CASSYSGGMYNSPLHF.

The V and J genes are TRBV21-1 and TRBJ1-6; TRBD1 is the table's D call, not checked against the DNA. TRBV21-1 is a listed pseudogene. The CDR3 totals 16 residues. CDR3 DNA: TGTGCCAGCAGCCCTCTGGTCAGGGGCTATGATTCACCCCTCCACTTT. Its translation: CASSPLVRGYDSPLHF.

V and J are TRBV5-4 and TRBJ2-7, with TRBD1 as a possible D gene (5 bases). The CDR3 extends over 14 amino acids. V lost 1 base, J lost 2 bases, and 10 bases lay in between. Germline CDR1 and CDR2: SGHNT and YYREEE (reference sequence). The chain's CDR3 is CASSLWGAAYEQYF. The CDR3 DNA reads as TGTGCCAGCAGCTTGTGGGGCGCGGCCTACGAGCAGTACTTC.

This rearrangement joins TRBV11-2 to TRBJ1-4, with 10 nucleotides matching TRBD1. The germline V gene has CDR1 SGHAT and CDR2 FQNNGV. This CDR3 is 15 amino acids long. Trimming cost V 1 base and J 7 bases; bases outside gene matches: 3. The CDR3 loop is CASSLGDRGSEKLFF. The CDR3 nucleotides are TGTGCCAGCAGCTTAGGGGACAGGGGCAGTGAAAAACTGTTTTTT.

The gene calls are TRBV4-1 and TRBJ1-2; 7 bases are a match to TRBD1. The germline V gene has CDR1 MGHRA and CDR2 YSYEKL. With V trimmed by 1 base and J by 5 bases, 10 bases remained unmatched. This CDR3 is built from 16 residues. CDR3 residues: CASSQVFLGQQYGYTF. Written as DNA, the CDR3 is TGCGCCAGCAGCCAAGTTTTCTTGGGACAGCAATATGGCTACACCTTC.

The chain's CDR3 is CASSFEGSEGYTF. DNA for the CDR3: TGCGCCAGCAGCTTCGAGGGGTCAGAAGGCTACACCTTC. The chain employs TRBV5-1 and TRBJ1-2; tentative D call: TRBD1 (5 bases). Deletions cut 2 bases from V and 8 bases from J, with 13 bases between. The CDR3 is 13 residues long. CDR1 and CDR2 from the germline V gene are SGHRS and YFSETQ.

The V gene is TRBV19, the J gene TRBJ1-4; 7 nucleotides match TRBD1. The ends lost 6 bases at V and 5 bases at J; junction bases unmatched: 15. This CDR3 is 17 amino acids long. Germline CDR1 is LNHDA and CDR2 is SQIVND (reference sequence). The CDR3 here is CASSPAFWTGQNEKLFF. CDR3 sequence (DNA): TGTGCCAGTAGCCCCGCATTTTGGACAGGACAGAATGAAAAACTGTTTTTT.

The J gene is TRBJ2-2, the V gene TRBV4-2; D possibly matches TRBD1 or TRBD2 (5 bases each). This CDR3 is built from 19 residues. Trimming shortened V by 1 base and J by 0 bases, and 18 bases separated the two germline ends. The germline CDR1 and CDR2 sequences are LGHNA and YNFKEQ. The CDR3 here is CASSQVLRRDVSNTGELFF. The CDR3, as DNA: TGTGCCAGCAGCCAAGTTCTCCGCAGGGACGTATCGAACACCGGGGAGCTGTTTTTT.

This clone was seen a few times. For the CDR3, the DNA is TGTGCCAGCAGTGAAGCCGGTAACAGGGGACGGTACGAGCAGTACTTC. This sequence encodes CASSEAGNRGRYEQYF. The chain recombines TRBV6-1 with TRBJ2-7; 7 bases match TRBD1. V lost 0 bases and J lost 4; bases outside the gene matches: 9. Germline CDR1 and CDR2: MNHNS and SASEGT. The CDR3 spans 16 residues.

V is TRBV29-1 and J is TRBJ2-5, with D maybe TRBD1 (6 bases). Germline CDR1 is SQVTM and CDR2 is ANQGSEA. The CDR3 is 12 residues long. V was shortened by 4 bases and J by 5 bases, with 11 bases between the two germline ends. This CDR3 reads CSVGITGETQYF. DNA for the CDR3: TGCAGCGTTGGAATCACAGGGGAGACCCAGTACTTC. Filled out from reference TRBV29-1 and TRBJ2-5, the complete variable domain reads SAVISQKPSRDICQRGTSLTIQCQVDSQVTMMFWYRQQPGQSLTLIATANQGSEATYESGFVIDKFPISRPNLTFSTLTVSNMSPEDSSIYLCSVGITGETQYFGPGTRLLVL.

This chain links TRBV2 with TRBJ2-5, with D unresolved. Germline CDR1 SNHLY, CDR2 FYNNEI. The CDR3 consists of 12 residues. The germline V and J ends were trimmed by 7 bases and 4 bases, with 10 bases remaining between them. This CDR3 is CASIFVGETQYF. CDR3 sequence (DNA): TGTGCCAGCATCTTCGTAGGAGAGACCCAGTACTTC.

V is TRBV5-1 and J is TRBJ2-2, with 7 bases aligning to TRBD1. Germline loops: CDR1 SGHRS, CDR2 YFSETQ. The CDR3 covers 15 residues. The J segment lost 1 base and the V segment lost 3 bases, leaving 3 bases of the junction unmatched. The CDR3 region is CASSSGTVNTGELFF. In DNA form, the CDR3 reads TGCGCCAGCAGCTCCGGGACAGTGAACACCGGGGAGCTGTTTTTT.